The entry below gives a single TCR beta chain sequence along with its context. The clone's antigen remains unknown. Base qualities were left out, and no much larger clone turns up one base away. The data are from a study of post-analysis software for immune sequencing data (dated by TCRdb to the mid-2010s). Study-level background: Recorded disease courses included relapsing-remitting, secondary progressive and progressive-relapsing multiple sclerosis, with some patients lacking subtype annotation. The multiple sclerosis patient repertoires were compared with 11 previously published healthy control repertoires from donors aged about 6 to 26 years. A subset of samples was prepared in parallel using single-end sample barcoding, then pooled and co-amplified after Illumina adapter ligation. Study-wide findings and limitations: The multiple sclerosis patient group was slightly younger than the control group. Four to six TRBV segments, including TRBV5-6, TRBV5-1 and TRBV20-1, were significantly more frequent in patients than controls. Significantly lower normalized Chao1 diversity was found in multiple sclerosis patients than in controls, suggesting substantial peripheral T-cell clonal expansion. Strong co-clustering of samples prepared in the same batch was shown by direct clustering with F measure, prompting a batch-effect correction.

The library was built by means of PCR. Instrument used: Illumina HiSeq 2500. Unique molecular identifiers were incorporated into TCR beta cDNA libraries to reduce PCR and sequencing biases. Per 1 to 10 million input T cells, roughly 500,000 cDNA molecules were obtained, such that each molecule approximated one T cell. The patient libraries were prepared and sequenced with the same protocol used for the earlier healthy control dataset. Samples belonging to the same batch were prepared together, multiplexed and sequenced on a shared HiSeq lane. From the authors' description of their analysis: MIGEC handled the raw barcoded reads, throwing out single-read molecular identifier groups before consensus assembly and CDR3 extraction. VDJtools was used for post-analysis of the clonotype tables, and diversity was normalized by down-sampling every dataset to the size of the smallest sample. In repertoire overlap clustering, CDR3 amino acid sequences, but not nucleotide sequences, were matched to correct batch-related cross-sample contamination. TCRdb reworked the public reads: Q25 trimming with fastp, MiXCR clone assembly, productive beta chains retained. A single entry per CDR3 protein holds the most common genes and DNA from its merged rows. These V and J calls originate from TCRdb's pipeline instead of the authors' own analysis. Recorded for this sample are 820,000 or so distinct CDR3 sequences; approximately 50% of them occurred a single time. The ten largest clones add up to about 4.8% of the sample.

Counted from cysteine to phenylalanine, this CDR3 has 14 amino acids. This entry keeps only the CDR3 DNA: 42 bases, framed from base 1. Trimming leaves V shorter by 7 bases and J shorter by 6 bases, with the junction holding 6 bases beyond the gene matches. The germline V gene sets CDR1 to ENHRY and CDR2 to SYGVKD. TCR beta repertoires were profiled from peripheral blood of roughly 13 young patients with multiple sclerosis to demonstrate the VDJtools post-analysis software. The patients with multiple sclerosis were children and adolescents between about 6 and 15 years of age. The receptor was isolated from a girl between 5 and 17 years old with multiple sclerosis. Recombination joined TRBV10-3 with TRBJ2-2; TRBD1 matches 9 bases in the middle. Material for sequencing was blood. DNA sequence: TGTGCCATCACCCGGGACAGGGCGGCCGGGGAGCTGTTTTTT. The resulting protein is CAITRDRAAGELFF.